This T cell receptor beta chain was observed in a study of technical replicates of blood from a few donors. Profiled with immunoSEQ multiplex PCR; TCRdb holds only in-frame clones, not every one. The data hold 65,000 to 80,000 clones, with 80% to 95% observed a single time. Per germline, CDR1 SGHNT and CDR2 YYREEE (reference sequence). The CDR3 sequence is 15 residues long. The V gene lost 4 bases and the J gene lost 9 bases, with 20 bases spanning the gap. The receptor comes from a human donor in good health. Sequenced input: T cells isolated from PBMCs. The rearrangement uses TRBV5-4 and TRBJ1-3; D remains ambiguous. The CDR3 coding sequence is TGTGCCAGCAGCGGACCCGACAACCGCGCGGGCACCATATATTTT. Encoded protein: CASSGPDNRAGTIYF. Combining the CDR3 with reference TRBV5-4 and TRBJ1-3 gives the whole variable domain ETGVTQSPTHLIKTRGQQVTLRCSSQSGHNTVSWYQQALGQGPQFIFQYYREEENGRGNFPPRFSGLQFPNYSSELNVNALELDDSALYLCASSGPDNRAGTIYFGEGSWLTVV.